A single sample gave rise to the 26 T cell receptor beta chains below, sequenced in a study of blood T cell repertoires in COVID-19. Repertoires were generated with immunoSEQ multiplex PCR, while TCRdb's copy carries only in-frame clones and drops some. The table lists about 200,000 clones, 88% of them singletons, with 15% to 20% in the top ten. The sample taken for sequencing was peripheral blood. All receptors come from a man in his fifties with COVID-19, enrolled during active disease.

V is TRBV18 and J is TRBJ2-1; tentatively, D is TRBD2 (6 bases). The CDR3 is 15 residues long. The germline V and J ends were trimmed by 0 bases and 0 bases, with 6 bases remaining between them. Germline V gene lookup returns CDR1 KGHSH and CDR2 LQKENI. CDR3 region: CASSPPGGSYNEQFF. In DNA, the CDR3 is TGTGCCAGCTCACCACCCGGGGGCTCCTACAATGAGCAGTTCTTC.

This clone was picked up one time. The chain uses TRBV2 and TRBJ2-5; 8 bases line up with TRBD1. In germline, CDR1 is SNHLY, CDR2 FYNNEI. CDR3 length equals 13 residues. V was clipped by 7 bases and J by 5 bases; unmatched bases: 6. The CDR3 DNA reads as TGTGCCAGCACCAGGGGGCCAGGGGAGACCCAGTACTTC. This gives the protein CASTRGPGETQYF. The variable domain in full, completed from reference TRBV2 and TRBJ2-5, reads EPEVTQTPSHQVTQMGQEVILRCVPISNHLYFYWYRQILGQKVEFLVSFYNNEISEKSEIFDDQFSVERPDGSNFTLKIRSTKLEDSAMYFCASTRGPGETQYFGPGTRLLVL.

This chain uses TRBV20-1 with TRBJ1-2; TRBD1 is a possible D gene (6 bases). The germline V gene has CDR1 DFQATT and CDR2 SNEGSKA (reference sequence). V lost 3 bases to trimming and J lost 8 bases, with 13 bases between them. The CDR3 is 12 residues long. The CDR3 loop reads CSASLDSGGYTF. The CDR3 DNA sequence: TGCAGTGCTAGTTTGGACAGTGGCGGCTACACCTTC.

V is TRBV20-1 and J is TRBJ2-1; 13 bases line up with TRBD2. The V and J ends lost 3 bases and 4 bases, in that order; junction bases with no gene match: 6. The V gene's germline CDR1 is DFQATT and CDR2 SNEGSKA (reference sequence). The CDR3 covers 16 residues. The CDR3, as DNA: TGCAGTGCTAGTGGACTAGCGGGGGACCAATACAATGAGCAGTTCTTC. It is translated as CSASGLAGDQYNEQFF.

This clone has just one count. This chain joins TRBV3-1 (or the pseudogene TRBV3-2) and TRBJ2-1; the D gene is possibly TRBD1 (6 bases). V was clipped by 4 bases and J by 7 bases, with 14 bases between them. This CDR3 region has 14 residues. Germline-derived CDR1 and CDR2 are LGHDT and YNNKEL (reference sequence). CDR3: CASSLPGQQNEQFF. CDR3 DNA: TGTGCCAGCAGCCTCCCGGGACAACAAAATGAGCAGTTCTTC.

V gene TRBV6-2 or TRBV6-3 combines with J gene TRBJ1-5; 8 bases map to TRBD1. V gave up 4 bases and J gave up 5 bases; unmatched junction bases: 4. Germline V gene sequence: CDR1 MNHEY, CDR2 SVGEGT. The CDR3 runs 14 residues. The CDR3 loop reads CASSWTGPYQPQHF. Here the CDR3 DNA reads TGTGCCAGCAGTTGGACAGGGCCTTATCAGCCCCAGCATTTT.

The CDR3 DNA reads TGTGCCAGCTCATCTAAGCGGGAGGTTTCACGCAATGAGCAGTTCTTC. Protein sequence: CASSSKREVSRNEQFF. The chain is built from TRBV18 and TRBJ2-1; 9 bases map to TRBD2. The CDR3 is 16 amino acids. Trimming cost V 5 bases and J 6 bases; bases outside gene matches: 11. Germline loops: CDR1 KGHSH, CDR2 LQKENI. The full variable domain, in which reference TRBV18 and TRBJ2-1 provide the parts outside the CDR3, is NAGVMQNPRHLVRRRGQEARLRCSPMKGHSHVYWYRQLPEEGLKFMVYLQKENIIDESGMPKERFSAEFPKEGPSILRIQQVVRGDSAAYFCASSSKREVSRNEQFFGPGTRLTVL.

This clone was counted a single time. This sequence joins TRBV6-2 or TRBV6-3 and TRBJ1-1; D is perhaps TRBD1 (6 bases). CDR1 and CDR2 from the germline V gene are MNHEY and SVGEGT. The CDR3 consists of 14 residues. V shed 0 bases and J shed 3 bases, with 8 bases lying between them. CDR3 residues: CASSYSAGDTEAFF. The CDR3 coding sequence is TGTGCCAGCAGTTACTCGGCAGGGGACACTGAAGCTTTCTTT.

As concerns this clone: The same CDR3 is also encoded by other DNA sequences in this sample. The chain recombines TRBV5-1 with TRBJ1-2; the D is unclear. V was shortened by 3 bases and J by 5 bases, with 8 bases between the two germline ends. Germline values: CDR1 SGHRS, CDR2 YFSETQ. The CDR3 spans 12 residues. The CDR3 protein is CASSSDTYGYTF. CDR3 DNA: TGCGCCAGCAGCTCTGACACGTATGGCTACACCTTC.

The V and J genes are TRBV19 and TRBJ2-1; possibly TRBD2 for D (8 bases). Trimming took off 3 bases at V and 1 base at J, with 25 bases between the two ends. The germline gives CDR1 LNHDA, CDR2 SQIVND (reference sequence). The length of the CDR3 is 20 residues. The CDR3 nucleotides are TGTGCCAGTAGTATTACAGGGGCTTTGGCTTCGGGGGGGTCCTACAATGAGCAGTTCTTC. This gives the protein CASSITGALASGGSYNEQFF.

This chain uses TRBV7-2 with TRBJ1-2; possible D gene TRBD1, 5 bases. V shed 2 bases and J shed 3 bases, with 16 bases lying between them. CDR3 size: 16 residues. Germline V lookup: CDR1 SGHTA, CDR2 FQGNSA. In DNA, the CDR3 is TGTGCCAGCAGCTTATGGGGCGGCGGGGCAGACTATGGCTACACCTTC. It is translated as CASSLWGGGADYGYTF.

The chain is built from TRBV29-1 and TRBJ2-7; tentative D call: TRBD2 (5 bases). With 7 bases removed from V and 7 bases from J, the gap between germline ends came to 17 bases. Germline CDR1 and CDR2: SQVTM and ANQGSEA. The CDR3 extends over 12 amino acids. The CDR3, as DNA: TGCAGCGGGGTTAGCGCCTCAGAGGAGCAGTACTTC. The encoded protein is CSGVSASEEQYF.

The chain is built from TRBV3-1 (or the pseudogene TRBV3-2) and TRBJ1-5, with 7 positions matching TRBD1. Germline CDR1 is LGHDT and CDR2 is YNNKEL (reference sequence). The CDR3 has 18 residues. The ends lost 4 bases at V and 2 bases at J; junction bases unmatched: 14. Written as DNA, the CDR3 is TGTGCCAGCAGCCCTCCTAACAGGGGTAGGATCGGCAATCAGCCCCAGCATTTT. It encodes CASSPPNRGRIGNQPQHF.

The chain combines TRBV12-3 or TRBV12-4 with TRBJ2-1; D is possibly TRBD2 (5 bases). V was cut by 7 bases and J by 10 bases, with 17 bases left in between. The CDR3 is 13 amino acids. Written as DNA, the CDR3 is TGTGCCAGCACCCAAAGGTTCGGGGTCGAGCAGTTCTTC. Translated: CASTQRFGVEQFF.

This chain uses TRBV7-9 with TRBJ2-2; tentatively, D is TRBD2 (6 bases). In germline, CDR1 is SEHNR, CDR2 FQNEAQ (reference sequence). V was clipped by 7 bases and J by 6 bases, with 21 bases between them. CDR3 length equals 16 residues. CDR3 loop: CASTQEGRGQSGELFF. The CDR3, as DNA: TGTGCCAGCACCCAGGAGGGTAGGGGTCAATCCGGGGAGCTGTTTTTT.

The chain links TRBV11-2 to TRBJ1-3; 7 bases align to TRBD1. The CDR3 contains 16 residues. V lost 0 bases and J lost 2; bases outside the gene matches: 4. CDR1 and CDR2 (germline): SGHAT, FQNNGV. The CDR3 bases are TGTGCCAGCAGCTTAGAGGTGACAGGGACTGGAAACACCATATATTTT. Translating gives CASSLEVTGTGNTIYF.

This clone was seen only a few times. The CDR3 DNA follows: TGTGCCAGCAACGAACGGGAATCCGGGGAGCTGTTTTTT. Translating gives CASNERESGELFF. The chain has TRBV6-6 and TRBJ2-2, with D possibly matching TRBD2 (5 bases). This CDR3 is built from 13 residues. In germline, CDR1 is MNHNY, CDR2 SVGAGI (reference sequence). V gave up 7 bases and J gave up 6 bases, with 12 bases separating them.

The chain recombines TRBV7-2 with TRBJ1-5; 10 nucleotides agree with TRBD1. The CDR3 spans 15 residues. V shed 3 bases and J 3 bases; nucleotides not matched to a gene: 2. CDR1 and CDR2 (germline): SGHTA, FQGNSA. CDR3 nucleotide sequence: TGTGCCAGCAGCTTGGGACAGGGGAACAATCAGCCCCAGCATTTT. It encodes CASSLGQGNNQPQHF.

The V and J genes are TRBV4-2 and TRBJ2-1, with D possibly TRBD1 on 7 matching bases. The germline V and J ends were trimmed by 1 base and 7 bases, with 14 bases remaining between them. This CDR3 has 15 residues. Germline assignment: CDR1 LGHNA and CDR2 YNFKEQ. CDR3 DNA: TGTGCCAGCAGCCAAGTAGGGGGCCGGGGGAATGAGCAGTTCTTC. It encodes CASSQVGGRGNEQFF.

The rearrangement links TRBV2 to TRBJ1-5; 9 bases agree with TRBD1. V dropped 5 bases and J dropped 5; count of bases not matched to a gene: 1. The germline gives CDR1 SNHLY, CDR2 FYNNEI. This CDR3 is built from 13 residues. The CDR3 nucleotides are TGTGCCAGCAGTCGGGACAGGGATCAGCCCCAGCATTTT. This codes for CASSRDRDQPQHF.

The rearrangement joins TRBV7-8 to TRBJ2-1, with D possibly TRBD1 on 6 matching bases. V lost 4 bases and J 1 base, leaving 11 bases between the germline ends. The length of the CDR3 is 15 residues. The V gene's germline CDR1 is SGHVS and CDR2 FQNEAQ. The CDR3 protein is CASSSQGGSYNEQFF. In DNA, the CDR3 is TGTGCCAGCAGCTCACAGGGTGGGTCCTACAATGAGCAGTTCTTC.

The genes are TRBV6-5 and TRBJ1-1; no reliable D call. Germline values: CDR1 MNHEY, CDR2 SVGAGI. With 0 bases removed from V and 8 bases from J, the gap between germline ends came to 7 bases. CDR3 length: 12 residues. CDR3 amino acids: CASSYSSREAFF. DNA for the CDR3: TGTGCCAGCAGTTACTCGAGCAGGGAAGCTTTCTTT.

As for this clone: This same CDR3 is encoded by further DNA sequences in the sample. The chain is built from TRBV5-1 and TRBJ2-7; 9 bases align to TRBD2. The ends lost 2 bases at V and 1 base at J; junction bases unmatched: 1. The CDR3 consists of 14 residues. Germline V gene data show CDR1 as SGHRS and CDR2 as YFSETQ. Here the CDR3 reads CASSFSGSSYEQYF. The CDR3 DNA follows: TGCGCCAGCAGCTTTAGCGGGAGTTCCTACGAGCAGTACTTC.

This CDR3 reads CATQRGGGNQPQHF. Written as DNA, the CDR3 is TGTGCCACCCAAAGGGGGGGTGGCAATCAGCCCCAGCATTTT. The J gene is TRBJ1-5, the V gene TRBV19; tentative D call: TRBD1 (6 bases). V was trimmed by 10 bases and J by 2 bases, leaving 15 bases between them. Germline CDR1 reads LNHDA; CDR2 reads SQIVND (reference sequence). The CDR3 has 14 residues.

The V gene is TRBV3-1 (or the pseudogene TRBV3-2), the J gene TRBJ1-1; D is undetermined. Germline loops: CDR1 LGHDT, CDR2 YNNKEL (reference sequence). This CDR3 comprises 11 residues. Trimming shortened V by 0 bases and J by 9 bases, and 5 bases separated the two germline ends. In DNA, the CDR3 is TGTGCCAGCAGCCAAGATCATCAAGCTTTCTTT. This gives the protein CASSQDHQAFF.

The V call is TRBV19, the J call TRBJ2-7; unclear D gene. This CDR3 spans 13 amino acids. V was pared by 5 bases and J by 3 bases, with 11 bases between. CDR1 and CDR2 (germline): LNHDA, SQIVND (reference sequence). CDR3 amino acids: CASSPGTDYEQYF. The CDR3, as DNA: TGTGCCAGTAGTCCTGGCACAGACTACGAGCAGTACTTC.